These T cell receptor beta chains were read from a single sample in a study of blood T cell repertoires in COVID-19. The data were produced by immunoSEQ multiplex PCR, yet TCRdb's version contains in-frame clones alone and is incomplete. The table includes over 110,000 clones, about three quarters detected once. Sequencing was performed on peripheral blood. These receptors were taken from a man at least 80 years old with acute or convalescent COVID-19. Each CDR3 is given with its conserved first and last residue. Fields, in order: clone size, J gene, V gene, D gene, CDR3 protein, CDR3 DNA. A D gene is named only where the DNA matches it firmly. Rows give clone size only sometimes, using once, few, many, or a class for an expanded clone.

- TRBJ2-2 TRBV2 TRBD1 CASTVGQGRSGELFF TGTGCCAGCACAGTAGGACAGGGTCGTTCCGGGGAGCTGTTTTTT
- TRBJ2-1 TRBV9 TRBD1 CASSPDRDSYNEQFF TGTGCCAGCAGCCCGGACAGGGATAGCTACAATGAGCAGTTCTTC
- TRBJ1-3 TRBV7-9 TRBD1 CASSLAGGSGNTIYF TGTGCCAGCAGCTTGGCAGGGGGCTCTGGAAACACCATATATTTT
- TRBJ1-1 TRBV7-2 - CASSYRESNTEAFF TGTGCCAGCAGCTACCGAGAATCCAACACTGAAGCTTTCTTT
- TRBJ2-6 TRBV19 TRBD1 CASSPRTGGSGANVLTF TGTGCCAGTAGTCCCAGGACAGGGGGAAGTGGGGCCAACGTCCTGACTTTC
many TRBJ2-7 TRBV5-4 TRBD1 CASLDRGNSYEQYF TGTGCCAGCCTGGACAGGGGCAACTCCTACGAGCAGTACTTC
few TRBJ2-3 TRBV10-3 - CAISEGAGTDTQYF TGTGCCATCAGTGAGGGGGCAGGCACAGATACGCAGTATTTT
- TRBJ2-3 TRBV2 - CASSAIRLVGNTDTQYF TGTGCCAGCAGTGCGATTCGACTAGTGGGGAACACAGATACGCAGTATTTT
- TRBJ2-4 TRBV11-2 TRBD2 CASRGLAGVLAKNIQYF TGTGCCAGCAGGGGACTAGCGGGGGTGTTAGCCAAAAACATTCAGTACTTC
- TRBJ2-2 TRBV11-2 TRBD2 CASSVSGGTGELFF TGTGCCAGCAGCGTTAGCGGGGGGACCGGGGAGCTGTTTTTT
few TRBJ2-7 TRBV4-1 TRBD1 CASSQDRDSYEQYF TGCGCCAGCAGCCAAGACCGGGACAGTTACGAGCAGTACTTC
- TRBJ2-7 TRBV9 TRBD1 CASSVGDRGAYEQYF TGTGCCAGCAGCGTAGGGGACAGGGGTGCCTACGAGCAGTACTTC
- TRBJ1-2 TRBV11-2 TRBD1 CASSSNPGTGGGYTF TGTGCCAGCAGCTCAAACCCCGGGACAGGGGGCGGCTACACCTTC